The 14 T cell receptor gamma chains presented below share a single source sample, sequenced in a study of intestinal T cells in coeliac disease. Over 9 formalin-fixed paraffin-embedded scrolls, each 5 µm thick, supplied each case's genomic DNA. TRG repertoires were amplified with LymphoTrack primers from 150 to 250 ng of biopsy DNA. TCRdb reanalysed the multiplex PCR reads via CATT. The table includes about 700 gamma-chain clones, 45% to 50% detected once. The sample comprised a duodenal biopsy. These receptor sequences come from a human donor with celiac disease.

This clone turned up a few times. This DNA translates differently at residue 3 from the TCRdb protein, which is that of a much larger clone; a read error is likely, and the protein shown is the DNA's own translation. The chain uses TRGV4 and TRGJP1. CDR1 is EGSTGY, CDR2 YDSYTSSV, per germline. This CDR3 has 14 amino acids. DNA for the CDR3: TGTGCCGCCTGGGATGGAATGGCTGGTTGGTTCAAGATATTT. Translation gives CAAWDGMAGWFKIF.

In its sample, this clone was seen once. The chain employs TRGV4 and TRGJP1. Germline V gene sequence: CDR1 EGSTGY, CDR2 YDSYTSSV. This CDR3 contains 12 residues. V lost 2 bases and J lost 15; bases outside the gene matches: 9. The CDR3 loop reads CATWDDSGLKIF. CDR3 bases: TGTGCCACCTGGGATGATAGTGGTCTCAAGATATTT.

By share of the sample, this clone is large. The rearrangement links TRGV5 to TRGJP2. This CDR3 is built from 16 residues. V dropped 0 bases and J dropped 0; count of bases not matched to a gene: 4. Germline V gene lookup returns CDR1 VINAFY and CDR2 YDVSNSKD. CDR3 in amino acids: CATWDRPYSSDWIKTF. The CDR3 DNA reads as TGTGCCACCTGGGACAGGCCCTATAGTAGTGATTGGATCAAGACGTTT.

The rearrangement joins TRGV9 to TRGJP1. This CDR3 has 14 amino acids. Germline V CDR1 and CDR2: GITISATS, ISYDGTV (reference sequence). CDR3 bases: TGTGCTCGTGGAGGGGCCCACACTGGTTGGTTCAAGATATTT. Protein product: CARGGAHTGWFKIF.

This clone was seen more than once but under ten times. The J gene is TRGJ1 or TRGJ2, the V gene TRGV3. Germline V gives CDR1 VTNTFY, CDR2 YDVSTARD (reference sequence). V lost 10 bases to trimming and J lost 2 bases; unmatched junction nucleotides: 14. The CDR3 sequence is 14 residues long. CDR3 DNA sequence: TGTGCCACTGGGACATACACATATTATTATAAGAAACTCTTT. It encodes CATGTYTYYYKKLF.

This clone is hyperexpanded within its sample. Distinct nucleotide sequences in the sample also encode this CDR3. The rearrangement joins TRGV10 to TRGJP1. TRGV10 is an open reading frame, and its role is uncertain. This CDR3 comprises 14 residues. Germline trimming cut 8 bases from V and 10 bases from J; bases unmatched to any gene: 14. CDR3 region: CAAWDYSGDWFKIF. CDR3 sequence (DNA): TGTGCTGCGTGGGATTATAGTGGAGATTGGTTCAAGATATTT.

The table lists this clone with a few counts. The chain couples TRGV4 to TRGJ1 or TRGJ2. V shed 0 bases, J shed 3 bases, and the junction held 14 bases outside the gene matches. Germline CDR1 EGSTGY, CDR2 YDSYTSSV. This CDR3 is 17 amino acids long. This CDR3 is CATWDGSGSRFYYKKLF. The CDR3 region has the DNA TGTGCCACCTGGGATGGGTCCGGCTCTCGCTTTTATTATAAGAAACTCTTT.

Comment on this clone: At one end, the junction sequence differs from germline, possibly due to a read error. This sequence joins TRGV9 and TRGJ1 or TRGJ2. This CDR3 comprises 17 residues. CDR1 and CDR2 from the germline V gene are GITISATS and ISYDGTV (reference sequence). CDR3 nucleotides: TGTGCTTTGTGGGAGGTGCGTAAGAGTCATAATCGGGGGAAGAAACTCTTT. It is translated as CALWEVRKSHNRGKKLF.

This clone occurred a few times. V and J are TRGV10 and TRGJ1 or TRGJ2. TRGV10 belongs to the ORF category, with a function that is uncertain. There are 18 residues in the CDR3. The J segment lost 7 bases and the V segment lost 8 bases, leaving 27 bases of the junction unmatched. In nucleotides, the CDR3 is TGTGCTGCGTGGGATTCCCCAACTCGGGGGTTTTTTTTATATAAGAAACTCTTT. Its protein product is CAAWDSPTRGFFLYKKLF.

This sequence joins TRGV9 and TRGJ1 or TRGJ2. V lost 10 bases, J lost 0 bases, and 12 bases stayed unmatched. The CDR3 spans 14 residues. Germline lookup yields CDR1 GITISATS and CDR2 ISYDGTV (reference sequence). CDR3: CAFGRMANYYKKLF. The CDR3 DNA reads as TGTGCCTTTGGGAGGATGGCGAATTATTATAAGAAACTCTTT.

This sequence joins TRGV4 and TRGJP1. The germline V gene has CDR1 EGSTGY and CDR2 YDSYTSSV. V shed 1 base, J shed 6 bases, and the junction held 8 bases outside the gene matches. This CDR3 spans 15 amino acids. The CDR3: CATWDGRRPGWFKIF. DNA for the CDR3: TGTGCCACCTGGGATGGCCGACGGCCTGGTTGGTTCAAGATATTT.

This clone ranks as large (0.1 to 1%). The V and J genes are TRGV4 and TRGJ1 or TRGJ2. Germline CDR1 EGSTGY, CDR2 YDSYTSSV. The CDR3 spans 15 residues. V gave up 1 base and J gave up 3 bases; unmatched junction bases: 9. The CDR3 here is CATWDGLPGYYKKLF. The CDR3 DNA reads TGTGCCACCTGGGATGGCCTTCCCGGTTATTATAAGAAACTCTTT.

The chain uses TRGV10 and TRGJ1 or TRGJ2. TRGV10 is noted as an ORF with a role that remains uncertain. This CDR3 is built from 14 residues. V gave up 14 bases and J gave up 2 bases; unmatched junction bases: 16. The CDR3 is CACVGFCDYYKKLF. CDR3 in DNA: TGTGCTTGCGTGGGATTTTGCGATTATTATAAGAAACTCTTT.

CDR3 sequence: CACPGLGPPCIPTGWFKIF. CDR3 DNA: TGTGCCTGCCCTGGATTAGGCCCCCCCTGTATACCCACTGGTTGGTTCAAGATATTT. V usage is TRGV11 and J usage is TRGJP1. TRGV11 is placed among ORFs of uncertain function. This CDR3 has 19 amino acids. V lost 12 bases, J lost 3 bases, and 25 bases stayed unmatched.